Below are 24 T cell receptor beta chains sequenced from a single sample in a study of CD8+CD57+ T cells in acquired aplastic anemia. Investigators profiled TCR beta VDJ and CDR3 from genomic DNA template. TCRdb reprocessed the reads via MiXCR and lists one record per CDR3 protein. The repertoire has 210,000 or so distinct CDR3 sequences, around 50% of them found once; the top ten carry approximately 20%. Patients chosen for sequencing had shown CD8+CD57+ cell expansion by flow cytometry. Sequencing was carried out using sorted CD4+, CD8+, or CD8+CD57+ T cells (not recorded which) from PBMCs. Receptor source: a human donor with aplastic anemia.

V gene TRBV29-1 combines with J gene TRBJ1-2; possible D gene TRBD1, 5 bases. Trimming shortened V by 5 bases and J by 2 bases, and 12 bases separated the two germline ends. This CDR3 comprises 13 residues. In germline, CDR1 is SQVTM, CDR2 ANQGSEA. CDR3 amino acids: CSVIRGENYGYTF. The CDR3 nucleotides read TGCAGCGTTATACGGGGGGAGAACTATGGCTACACCTTC.

A note on this clonotype: Because the CDR3's place on the DNA is in doubt, the DNA is left out and the CDR3 is given as listed by TCRdb. The genes are TRBV20-1 and TRBJ1-5; the table gives TRBD1 as D, unverified against the DNA. Germline CDR1 and CDR2: DFQATT and SNEGSKA (reference sequence). The CDR3 comprises 15 residues, both ends counted. CDR3 region: CSAHTGIRSILAQHF.

The table lists this clonotype with many counts. V gene TRBV19 combines with J gene TRBJ2-3, with 8 bases lining up with TRBD2. The CDR3 runs 15 residues. Germline loops: CDR1 LNHDA, CDR2 SQIVND (reference sequence). V lost 0 bases, J lost 1 base, and 0 bases stayed unmatched. As DNA, the CDR3 is TGTGCCAGTAGTATAGACGGGGGGGGCACAGATACGCAGTATTTT. Translation gives CASSIDGGGTDTQYF.

The chain joins TRBV27 to TRBJ2-2; no definite D call. This CDR3 has 12 residues. With 4 bases removed from V and 7 bases from J, the gap between germline ends came to 7 bases. CDR1 is MNHEY and CDR2 is SMNVEV in the germline V gene (reference sequence). The CDR3 here is CASSSPDGELFF. The CDR3 nucleotides read TGTGCCAGCAGTTCCCCAGACGGGGAGCTGTTTTTT.

This clonotype came up a few times. The chain carries TRBV7-6 and TRBJ2-7; the D call may be TRBD1 or TRBD2 (5 bases each). The V end was cut by 0 bases, the J end by 5 bases, with 8 bases between. CDR1 and CDR2 from the germline V gene are SGHVS and FNYEAQ. This CDR3 spans 13 amino acids. CDR3 in DNA: TGTGCCAGCAGCTTAGCCGGGGCTCACGAGCAGTACTTC. Translated: CASSLAGAHEQYF.

This clonotype was counted many times. V usage is TRBV20-1 and J usage is TRBJ2-3; 9 nucleotides line up with TRBD1. The CDR3 runs 14 residues. Trimming took 8 bases from V and 0 from J; bases not matched to a gene: 6. Germline V gene data show CDR1 as DFQATT and CDR2 as SNEGSKA (reference sequence). CDR3 DNA: TGCAGTACCCGGGACAGGGCCAGCACAGATACGCAGTATTTT. This gives the protein CSTRDRASTDTQYF.

This chain uses TRBV7-2 with TRBJ2-3, with TRBD2 matching over 7 bases. The V gene's germline CDR1 is SGHTA and CDR2 FQGNSA. CDR3 length: 16 amino acids. After removal of 4 bases from V and 4 bases from J, the junction contained 11 bases not matched to a gene. CDR3 amino acids: CASSSVGGRTADTQYF. The CDR3 bases are TGTGCCAGCAGCTCCGTAGGCGGGAGAACGGCAGATACGCAGTATTTT.

This clonotype occurred many times. An end of the junction does not agree with germline; a read error may underlie this. The CDR3 loop is CASSPSPASNEQYF. For the CDR3, the DNA is TGTGCTAGCAGCCCTTCCCCGGCCTCCAACGAGCAGTACTTC. The chain combines TRBV7-7 with TRBJ2-7; D ambiguous. This CDR3 region has 14 residues. CDR1 is SSHAT, CDR2 FNYEAQ, per germline (reference sequence).

This clonotype was recorded many times. This rearrangement joins TRBV5-8 to TRBJ2-1; 7 nucleotides line up with TRBD1. The length of the CDR3 is 15 residues. J lost 7 bases, V lost 2 bases, and 9 bases had no gene match. Germline loops: CDR1 SGHTS, CDR2 YDEGEE. The CDR3 sequence: CASSLWQGVLNEQFF. The CDR3 DNA is TGTGCCAGCAGCTTATGGCAGGGGGTCTTGAATGAGCAGTTCTTC.

CDR3 in DNA: TGCAGTGCTAGCGGGGCACTTTACAATGAGCAGTTCTTC. Protein sequence: CSASGALYNEQFF. The J gene is TRBJ2-1, the V gene TRBV20-1, with D perhaps given as TRBD1 or TRBD2 (5 bases each). V dropped 3 bases and J dropped 4 bases, with 10 bases sitting between them. The CDR3 has 13 amino acids. Germline CDR1 and CDR2: DFQATT and SNEGSKA (reference sequence).

The chain links TRBV15 to TRBJ2-3; possible D gene TRBD1, 5 bases. Germline V CDR1 and CDR2: LNHNV, YYDKDF (reference sequence). CDR3 length: 15 residues. V lost 0 bases and J 0 bases, leaving 7 bases between the germline ends. CDR3 coding DNA: TGTGCCACCAGCAGAGAGGGGCAGAGCACAGATACGCAGTATTTT. As protein: CATSREGQSTDTQYF. The full variable domain, completed using reference TRBV15 and TRBJ2-3, is DAMVIQNPRYQVTQFGKPVTLSCSQTLNHNVMYWYQQKSSQAPKLLFHYYDKDFNNEADTPDNFQSRRPNTSFCFLDIRSPGLGDTAMYLCATSREGQSTDTQYFGPGTRLTVL.

The CDR3 here is CASSAWGTYEQYF. CDR3 coding DNA: TGTGCCAGCAGCGCTTGGGGGACCTACGAGCAGTACTTC. This rearrangement joins TRBV7-2 to TRBJ2-7; D could derive from TRBD1 or TRBD2 (5 bases each). Germline V gene data show CDR1 as SGHTA and CDR2 as FQGNSA. The length of the CDR3 is 13 residues. The V gene lost 5 bases and the J gene lost 2 bases, with 10 bases spanning the gap.

The J gene is TRBJ2-1, the V gene TRBV7-9; 7 nucleotides line up with TRBD1. Looked up from germline, CDR1 is SEHNR and CDR2 is FQNEAQ (reference sequence). The trim removed 4 bases at V and 4 bases at J, leaving 7 bases unmatched. The CDR3 length is 15 residues. In DNA form, the CDR3 reads TGTGCCAGCAGCTCCCTAGGACAGGATTACAATGAGCAGTTCTTC. Its translation: CASSSLGQDYNEQFF. The complete variable domain, with remaining parts taken from reference TRBV7-9 and TRBJ2-1, reads DTGVSQNPRHKITKRGQNVTFRCDPISEHNRLYWYRQTLGQGPEFLTYFQNEAQLEKSRLLSDRFSAERPKGSFSTLEIQRTEQGDSAMYLCASSSLGQDYNEQFFGPGTRLTVL.

The chain is built from TRBV6-6 and TRBJ1-6; 9 bases align to TRBD1. The CDR3 contains 16 residues. J lost 6 bases, V lost 5 bases, and 8 bases had no gene match. Germline V gives CDR1 MNHNY, CDR2 SVGAGI (reference sequence). The DNA for the CDR3 is TGTGCCAGCAGTAGAGACATGGGACAGGGTAATTCACCCCTCCACTTT. It translates to CASSRDMGQGNSPLHF.

The J gene is TRBJ1-6, the V gene TRBV14, with D maybe TRBD1 (5 bases). From germline, CDR1 is SGHDN and CDR2 FVKESK. The CDR3 length is 16 residues. V was pared by 8 bases and J by 0 bases, with 14 bases between. CDR3 protein: CASGGADSSYNSPLHF. DNA of the CDR3: TGTGCCAGCGGTGGGGCCGACAGCTCCTATAATTCACCCCTCCACTTT.

V is TRBV5-1 and J is TRBJ1-2; no reliable D call. V lost 5 bases, J lost 3 bases, and 11 bases lay in between. Germline V gene lookup returns CDR1 SGHRS and CDR2 YFSETQ. The CDR3 is 13 residues long. This chain's CDR3 is CASSYDGDYGYTF. Written as DNA, the CDR3 is TGCGCCAGCAGTTATGACGGCGACTATGGCTACACCTTC.

V usage is TRBV29-1 and J usage is TRBJ2-7; D might be TRBD1 (5 bases). CDR3 length: 14 amino acids. CDR1 is SQVTM and CDR2 is ANQGSEA in the germline V gene. Trimming removed 7 bases at V and 2 bases at J, with 18 bases between. As DNA, the CDR3 is TGCAGCGCCATTGGCAGGGCCGGCACCTACGAGCAGTACTTC. It specifies CSAIGRAGTYEQYF.

The chain links TRBV2 to TRBJ2-7; 7 nucleotides align to TRBD1. From germline, CDR1 is SNHLY and CDR2 FYNNEI. This CDR3 is built from 14 residues. V was clipped by 6 bases and J by 7 bases; unmatched bases: 12. For the CDR3, the DNA is TGTGCCAGCAGGACCGGGACAGTATCTGAAGAGCAGTACTTC. It codes for CASRTGTVSEEQYF.

The table lists this clonotype with many counts. V gene TRBV6-6 combines with J gene TRBJ1-2; D is undetermined. CDR3 size: 15 residues. Germline V CDR1 and CDR2: MNHNY, SVGAGI (reference sequence). V shed 6 bases and J shed 1 base, with 15 bases lying between them. CDR3 sequence (DNA): TGTGCCAGCAGCCACCAAGGAGTACTTAACTATGGCTACACCTTC. This encodes CASSHQGVLNYGYTF.

CDR3 in DNA: TGCAGCGGGACAGGGATGAACACTGAAGCTTTCTTT. Protein product: CSGTGMNTEAFF. V usage is TRBV29-1 and J usage is TRBJ1-1, with 8 bases matching TRBD1. CDR1 is SQVTM, CDR2 ANQGSEA, per germline. Trimming removed 7 bases from V and 0 bases from J; junction bases left unmatched: 1. The CDR3 extends over 12 amino acids. Supplemented by reference TRBV29-1 and TRBJ1-1, the full variable domain reads SAVISQKPSRDICQRGTSLTIQCQVDSQVTMMFWYRQQPGQSLTLIATANQGSEATYESGFVIDKFPISRPNLTFSTLTVSNMSPEDSSIYLCSGTGMNTEAFFGQGTRLTVV.

This clonotype was seen at least ten times. The chain links TRBV28 to TRBJ1-5, with TRBD1 matching 7 bases. Per the germline V gene, CDR1 is MDHEN and CDR2 is SYDVKM. The J segment lost 7 bases and the V segment lost 4 bases, leaving 7 bases of the junction unmatched. The CDR3 is 14 amino acids. The chain's CDR3 is CASSWGSGGQPQHF. The CDR3 region has the DNA TGTGCCAGCAGTTGGGGGTCAGGGGGGCAGCCCCAGCATTTT.

The V call is TRBV20-1, the J call TRBJ1-1; the D is unclear. Germline CDR1 reads DFQATT; CDR2 reads SNEGSKA (reference sequence). CDR3 length: 9 amino acids. Trimming took off 3 bases at V and 5 bases at J, with 1 base between the two ends. CDR3: CSASTEAFF. The CDR3 coding sequence is TGCAGTGCTAGTACTGAAGCTTTCTTT.

This clonotype was detected ten times or more. This rearrangement joins TRBV12-3 or TRBV12-4 to TRBJ2-7; D is ambiguous. The CDR3 has 17 residues. V shed 2 bases and J shed 0 bases, with 17 bases lying between them. For the CDR3, the DNA is TGTGCCAGCAGTTTACGGCAGGTTTGGCGTAGCTCCTACGAGCAGTACTTC. This gives the protein CASSLRQVWRSSYEQYF.

The chain uses TRBV3-1 and TRBJ1-6; no firm D call. Germline loops: CDR1 LGHDT, CDR2 YNNKEL (reference sequence). The CDR3 covers 17 residues. The V end lost 4 bases, the J end lost 6 bases, and 19 bases lay between the germline ends. CDR3 loop: CASSPSRTRNPNSPLHF. DNA for the CDR3: TGTGCCAGCAGCCCCTCCCGGACCCGCAACCCTAATTCACCCCTCCACTTT. Using reference TRBV3-1 and TRBJ1-6 for the parts outside the CDR3, the full variable domain is DTAVSQTPKYLVTQMGNDKSIKCEQNLGHDTMYWYKQDSKKFLKIMFSYNNKELIINETVPNRFSPKSPDKAHLNLHINSLELGDSAVYFCASSPSRTRNPNSPLHFGNGTRLTVT.